What follows describes a single T cell receptor (beta chain). The target antigen is unknown. Following extraction, RNA underwent reverse transcription to cDNA, which served as the sequencing template. The assay was immunoSEQ multiplex PCR, and TCRdb's table has in-frame clones only and misses some. The data hold about 200,000 clones, with more than 45% observed a single time. These data belong to a study of CD8+ T cells in alopecia areata. About the research overall: Among treated patients, oral tofacitinib was administered at 5 to 10 mg twice daily.

Findings of the study overall: Clonality in lesional scalp, especially alopecia totalis/universalis, exceeded that of normal scalp. Among the cells sequenced in scalp samples are also the resident alphabeta T cells of normal skin.

This CDR3 contains 13 residues. Germline V gene lookup returns CDR1 MDHEN and CDR2 SYDVKM. V was trimmed by 3 bases and J by 4 bases, leaving 10 bases between them. Patients with alopecia areata provided lesional scalp punch biopsies as well as peripheral blood. This sequence joins TRBV28 and TRBJ2-7; possibly TRBD1 for D (5 bases). The material was CD4+ T cells sorted from blood, obtained at week 0. The receptor comes from a human donor with alopecia areata. In DNA form, the CDR3 reads TGTGCCAGCAGTTTTAGCAGGGATTACGAGCAGTACTTC. It yields the protein CASSFSRDYEQYF. Supplemented by reference TRBV28 and TRBJ2-7, the full variable domain reads DVKVTQSSRYLVKRTGEKVFLECVQDMDHENMFWYRQDPGLGLRLIYFSYDVKMKEKGDIPEGYSVSREKKERFSLILESASTNQTSMYLCASSFSRDYEQYFGPGTRLTVT.